Shown below are 21 T cell receptor beta chains from a single sample sequenced in a study of response to subunit inactivated influenza vaccine. Via MiXCR, TCRdb re-called the RT-PCR reads, giving one row per CDR3 protein. The sample records roughly 170,000 distinct CDR3 sequences, 7.5% to 10% being singletons. The source material was non-naive T cells sorted from PBMCs, sampled on the day of vaccination. The receptors stem from a man between 50 and 59 years old who received an inactivated influenza vaccine.

This clonotype has a handful of counts. The chain links TRBV6-4 to TRBJ2-3, with D perhaps TRBD1 (5 bases). CDR3 length: 16 amino acids. Per germline, CDR1 MRHNA and CDR2 SNTAGT. V was clipped by 3 bases and J by 0 bases, with 13 bases between them. The CDR3 region is CASSEQAETSTDTQYF. The CDR3 DNA reads as TGTGCCAGCAGTGAACAGGCAGAGACTAGCACAGATACGCAGTATTTT.

This clonotype appeared a few times. This rearrangement joins TRBV29-1 to TRBJ2-2; 10 bases align to TRBD2. The length of the CDR3 is 14 residues. V lost 4 bases to trimming and J lost 2 bases; unmatched junction nucleotides: 1. CDR1 is SQVTM, CDR2 ANQGSEA, per germline. The CDR3 region is CSVVAGGNTGELFF. The CDR3 DNA reads as TGCAGCGTTGTAGCGGGAGGAAACACCGGGGAGCTGTTTTTT.

The CDR3: CATNTGTGGTDTQYF. As DNA, the CDR3 is TGTGCCACCAACACCGGGACAGGGGGGACAGATACGCAGTATTTT. The rearrangement joins TRBV24-1 to TRBJ2-3; 11 bases map to TRBD1. This CDR3 contains 15 residues. Germline V gene data show CDR1 as KGHDR and CDR2 as SFDVKD. V gave up 8 bases and J gave up 3 bases; unmatched junction bases: 6.

This clonotype was counted only a few times. The V gene is TRBV4-2, the J gene TRBJ2-2; the D gene could be TRBD1 or TRBD2 (6 bases each). The CDR3 runs to 15 residues. Trimming took off 0 bases at V and 7 bases at J, with 12 bases between the two ends. The germline gives CDR1 LGHNA, CDR2 YNFKEQ. The CDR3, as DNA: TGTGCCAGCAGCCAAGAGGTCAGGGGAGGCGGGGAGCTGTTTTTT. The encoded protein is CASSQEVRGGGELFF.

This clonotype was detected only a few times. The chain links TRBV20-1 to TRBJ2-5; 8 nucleotides align to TRBD2. V gave up 5 bases and J gave up 0 bases; unmatched junction bases: 8. The CDR3 runs to 15 residues. CDR1 and CDR2 from the germline V gene are DFQATT and SNEGSKA (reference sequence). DNA for the CDR3: TGCAGTGCTCCCTCGGCTAGCGGGTACCAAGAGACCCAGTACTTC. Translated: CSAPSASGYQETQYF.

There are a few counts of this clonotype. The rearrangement uses TRBV20-1 and TRBJ2-7, with a possible D match to TRBD1 (6 bases). CDR3 length equals 14 residues. V was trimmed by 6 bases and J by 1 base, leaving 16 bases between them. Germline CDR1 is DFQATT and CDR2 is SNEGSKA (reference sequence). The CDR3 nucleotides read TGCAGTGCCACTCAAGGACAGCTTTCCTACGAGCAGTACTTC. Its translation: CSATQGQLSYEQYF.

The table lists this clonotype with many counts. The J gene is TRBJ2-3, the V gene TRBV4-3; D could derive from TRBD1 or TRBD2 (6 bases each). CDR3 length equals 17 residues. The germline V gene encodes CDR1 LGHNA and CDR2 YSLEER. With 4 bases removed from V and 5 bases from J, the gap between germline ends came to 22 bases. As DNA, the CDR3 is TGCGCCAGCAGCCGCCTTGAGGGGGGAGAAAAGGGAGATACGCAGTATTTT. Translating it yields CASSRLEGGEKGDTQYF.

This chain uses TRBV21-1 with TRBJ2-7; the table gives TRBD2 as D, unverified against the DNA. TRBV21-1 has pseudogene status. The CDR3 has 20 amino acids. The CDR3 DNA reads TGTGCCAGCAGCAAAGCCGGGACTAGCGGGAAAATCCCCGTTTACTACGAGCAGTACTTC. Protein: CASSKAGTSGKIPVYYEQYF.

This clonotype came up many times. The rearrangement joins TRBV5-1 to TRBJ1-2, with D perhaps TRBD1 (6 bases). V lost 5 bases, J lost 4 bases, and 18 bases lay in between. In germline, CDR1 is SGHRS, CDR2 YFSETQ. This CDR3 contains 15 residues. The CDR3 DNA follows: TGCGCCAGCAGTACAGTTCCAGGGGCTGGCTATGGCTACACCTTC. Residues: CASSTVPGAGYGYTF.

In this sample, this clonotype turned up many times. The chain recombines TRBV4-1 with TRBJ1-1, with D unclear. The V end was cut by 2 bases, the J end by 0 bases, with 1 base between. The germline V gene has CDR1 MGHRA and CDR2 YSYEKL. The CDR3 spans 12 residues. This CDR3 reads CASSQLNTEAFF. CDR3 bases: TGCGCCAGCAGCCAACTGAACACTGAAGCTTTCTTT.

This sequence joins TRBV6-2 or TRBV6-3 and TRBJ2-7, with 9 bases that match TRBD2. With V trimmed by 5 bases and J by 6 bases, 8 bases remained unmatched. CDR3 length: 14 residues. Germline V gives CDR1 MNHEY, CDR2 SVGEGT. The CDR3 sequence: CASSLGLATGEQYF. The CDR3 nucleotides are TGTGCCAGCAGTCTCGGACTAGCGACGGGCGAGCAGTACTTC.

This clonotype was seen many times. The rearrangement uses TRBV5-1 and TRBJ2-3, with 9 bases identical to TRBD1. The junction had 4 bases not matched to a gene; V was cut back by 2 bases and J by 3 bases. Germline CDR1 and CDR2: SGHRS and YFSETQ. The CDR3 is 15 residues long. DNA for the CDR3: TGCGCCAGCAGCTTTGGGGACAGGGATACAGATACGCAGTATTTT. Protein: CASSFGDRDTDTQYF. Full variable domain (remainder filled in from reference TRBV5-1 and TRBJ2-3): KAGVTQTPRYLIKTRGQQVTLSCSPISGHRSVSWYQQTPGQGLQFLFEYFSETQRNKGNFPGRFSGRQFSNSRSEMNVSTLELGDSALYLCASSFGDRDTDTQYFGPGTRLTVL.

This clonotype was seen a few times. The CDR3 is CASSLRLAGAYNEQFF. As DNA, the CDR3 is TGTGCCAGCAGTTTGAGGCTAGCGGGAGCCTACAATGAGCAGTTCTTC. This chain uses TRBV28 with TRBJ2-1; 10 bases match TRBD2. The CDR3 sequence is 16 residues long. V gave up 3 bases and J gave up 2 bases; unmatched junction bases: 4. CDR1 is MDHEN and CDR2 is SYDVKM in the germline V gene.

This clonotype turned up a few times. The gene calls are TRBV3-1 and TRBJ2-5, with 8 bases fitting TRBD1. CDR3 length: 17 residues. CDR1 and CDR2 from the germline V gene are LGHDT and YNNKEL (reference sequence). V shed 3 bases and J 5 bases; nucleotides not matched to a gene: 14. DNA of the CDR3: TGTGCCAGCAGCCATCCCCTCGGACAGGGAGGTTTGGAGACCCAGTACTTC. It yields the protein CASSHPLGQGGLETQYF.

This clonotype was detected a few times. This sequence joins TRBV7-2 and TRBJ2-7; D may be TRBD1 or TRBD2 (6 bases each). Germline CDR1 is SGHTA and CDR2 is FQGNSA. V was clipped by 0 bases and J by 12 bases, with 12 bases between them. The CDR3 spans 12 residues. For the CDR3, the DNA is TGTGCCAGCAGCTTAGCGATCGGGGGCCTGTACTTC. Translated: CASSLAIGGLYF.

This clonotype was found a few times. The CDR3 protein is CASSQEIRHPGELFF. The CDR3 DNA is TGTGCCAGCAGCCAAGAAATCCGTCATCCCGGGGAGCTGTTTTTT. This chain joins TRBV4-2 and TRBJ2-2; D call uncertain. Germline V gene sequence: CDR1 LGHNA, CDR2 YNFKEQ. V was pared by 0 bases and J by 6 bases, with 11 bases between. The CDR3 is 15 residues long.

This clonotype was detected only a few times. This chain links TRBV6-5 with TRBJ2-1, with 10 bases that match TRBD1. V shed 0 bases and J 6 bases; nucleotides not matched to a gene: 2. The CDR3 contains 15 residues. Germline lookup yields CDR1 MNHEY and CDR2 SVGAGI. The CDR3 DNA reads as TGTGCCAGCAGTTACTCGGGACAGGGGAGCAATGAGCAGTTCTTC. It yields the protein CASSYSGQGSNEQFF.

This clonotype has ten or more counts. This rearrangement joins TRBV20-1 to TRBJ2-1, with D perhaps TRBD2 (5 bases). Between the trimmed V and J ends, which lost 3 bases and 6 bases, there was a span of 9 bases. The CDR3 contains 12 residues. Per germline, CDR1 DFQATT and CDR2 SNEGSKA (reference sequence). The CDR3 region has the DNA TGCAGTGCTAGTCGAGCGGCCAATGAGCAGTTCTTC. This translates into CSASRAANEQFF.

Only a few counts were recorded for this clonotype. The chain joins TRBV6-4 to TRBJ2-3, with a weak D call TRBD2 (7 bases). V was shortened by 3 bases and J by 0 bases, with 13 bases between the two germline ends. The CDR3 is 16 residues long. Germline V gene sequence: CDR1 MRHNA, CDR2 SNTAGT. The CDR3 region has the DNA TGTGCCAGCAGTGAAGGTGCGGGGGCCAGCACAGATACGCAGTATTTT. Translated, it gives CASSEGAGASTDTQYF.

This clonotype was observed many times. J is TRBJ2-2 and V is TRBV2; D possibly matches TRBD1 or TRBD2 (7 bases each). V was shortened by 6 bases and J by 5 bases, with 19 bases between the two germline ends. CDR1 and CDR2 from the germline V gene are SNHLY and FYNNEI. This CDR3 spans 16 amino acids. CDR3 nucleotide sequence: TGTGCCAGCAGAAGACAGGGCCCGGGGGGAACCGGGGAGCTGTTTTTT. Its translation: CASRRQGPGGTGELFF.

This clonotype has a count of ten or more. The V gene is TRBV3-1, the J gene TRBJ2-3, with 10 bases that match TRBD2. Per germline, CDR1 LGHDT and CDR2 YNNKEL (reference sequence). This CDR3 spans 16 amino acids. The V gene end was trimmed by 0 bases and the J gene end by 1 base; junction bases not matched to a gene: 1. The CDR3 DNA reads as TGTGCCAGCAGCCAAGAGCTAGCGGGGGGCACAGATACGCAGTATTTT. This codes for CASSQELAGGTDTQYF.